These 23 T cell receptor beta chains originate from one sample sequenced in a study of blood T cell repertoires in COVID-19. Using immunoSEQ multiplex PCR, the repertoire was profiled, and TCRdb retains in-frame clones only, with some absent. Of 15,000 to 20,000 clones in the sample, 89% were seen once. What was sequenced was peripheral blood. The origin of the receptors is a human donor in a cohort sampled during active COVID-19.

This clone was detected a few times. This chain links TRBV19 with TRBJ1-2; 8 nucleotides agree with TRBD1. The germline CDR1 and CDR2 sequences are LNHDA and SQIVND (reference sequence). Trimming took 4 bases from V and 5 from J; bases not matched to a gene: 12. CDR3 length equals 16 residues. In DNA form, the CDR3 reads TGTGCCAGTAGTACCTACCCACAGGGGGGGCGATATGGCTACACCTTC. This encodes CASSTYPQGGRYGYTF.

J is TRBJ2-7 and V is TRBV29-1, with TRBD1 identical over 8 bases. There are 12 residues in the CDR3. The V segment lost 3 bases and the J segment 3 bases; nucleotides outside the gene matches: 1. CDR1 and CDR2 from the germline V gene are SQVTM and ANQGSEA. Here the CDR3 DNA reads TGCAGCGTTGAGGACAGGGACTACGAGCAGTACTTC. Translating gives CSVEDRDYEQYF.

The rearrangement links TRBV29-1 to TRBJ1-1; 8 nucleotides align to TRBD1. This CDR3 has 14 amino acids. Germline CDR1 and CDR2: SQVTM and ANQGSEA. Trimming took 1 base from V and 6 from J; bases not matched to a gene: 7. The CDR3 DNA sequence: TGCAGCGTTGAAGCTAGGACAGGGCATTCTGAAGCTTTCTTT. Protein sequence: CSVEARTGHSEAFF.

This clone was observed a handful of times. The chain links TRBV2 to TRBJ1-2; D uncertain. Trimming pared 3 bases from V and 3 bases from J, leaving 8 bases between. Germline CDR1 and CDR2: SNHLY and FYNNEI. The CDR3 sequence is 13 residues long. The CDR3 loop reads CASSESGDYGYTF. CDR3 in DNA: TGTGCCAGCAGTGAGTCCGGAGACTATGGCTACACCTTC.

The V and J genes are TRBV4-1 and TRBJ1-1; no clear D gene. The germline V gene encodes CDR1 MGHRA and CDR2 YSYEKL. V lost 1 base and J 0 bases, leaving 3 bases between the germline ends. The CDR3 has 13 amino acids. The DNA of the CDR3 is TGCGCCAGCAGCCAAGCCATGAACACTGAAGCTTTCTTT. Translation gives CASSQAMNTEAFF.

The sample holds one count of this clone. The chain joins TRBV5-1 to TRBJ2-7; 9 positions match TRBD1. This CDR3 contains 16 residues. Per germline, CDR1 SGHRS and CDR2 YFSETQ. V gave up 0 bases and J gave up 1 base; unmatched junction bases: 5. In DNA form, the CDR3 reads TGCGCCAGCAGCTTGGTTACGGGACAGGGATCCTACGAGCAGTACTTC. Residues: CASSLVTGQGSYEQYF.

This rearrangement joins TRBV30 to TRBJ2-2, with 7 bases that match TRBD1. Germline loops: CDR1 GTSNPN, CDR2 SVGIG (reference sequence). CDR3 length: 14 residues. The junction had 6 bases not matched to a gene; V was cut back by 3 bases and J by 5 bases. The CDR3 DNA follows: TGTGCCTGGAGCCCTCCGACAGGGACCGGGGAGCTGTTTTTT. Translating it yields CAWSPPTGTGELFF.

V and J are TRBV5-1 and TRBJ1-1; 9 bases fit TRBD1. The CDR3 consists of 13 residues. The J segment lost 5 bases and the V segment lost 4 bases, leaving 3 bases of the junction unmatched. Germline CDR1 SGHRS, CDR2 YFSETQ. The CDR3 protein is CASSVDRGTEAFF. CDR3 sequence (DNA): TGCGCCAGCAGCGTAGACAGGGGGACTGAAGCTTTCTTT.

In DNA, the CDR3 is TGTGCCAGCAGTAGGGACAGGGTAACTCAGCCCCAGCATTTT. This gives the protein CASSRDRVTQPQHF. This rearrangement joins TRBV2 to TRBJ1-5, with 9 bases identical to TRBD1. The length of the CDR3 is 14 residues. From germline, CDR1 is SNHLY and CDR2 FYNNEI. J gave up 6 bases and V 5 bases, and 5 bases lay outside the gene matches.

The rearrangement uses TRBV5-1 and TRBJ1-2, with D possibly TRBD1 on 5 matching bases. V lost 4 bases to trimming and J lost 0 bases, with 13 bases between them. CDR1 is SGHRS, CDR2 YFSETQ, per germline. The CDR3 spans 15 residues. This CDR3 reads CASSRLGDTNYGYTF. The CDR3 DNA reads TGCGCCAGCAGCAGGTTAGGGGATACTAACTATGGCTACACCTTC.

This chain connects TRBV30 to TRBJ1-6; the D gene is possibly TRBD1 (5 bases). V lost 4 bases, J lost 7 bases, and 14 bases lay in between. The CDR3 has 14 amino acids. Germline V gene sequence: CDR1 GTSNPN, CDR2 SVGIG (reference sequence). The CDR3 region has the DNA TGTGCCTGGACGGGGGACCTCGGGAATTCACCCCTCCACTTT. This gives the protein CAWTGDLGNSPLHF.

The chain carries TRBV28 and TRBJ1-1; possible D gene TRBD1, 5 bases. V gave up 6 bases and J gave up 2 bases, with 16 bases separating them. The CDR3 is 15 residues long. CDR1 is MDHEN, CDR2 SYDVKM, per germline. The CDR3 reads CASSHRGGGNTEAFF. In DNA, the CDR3 is TGTGCCAGCAGCCACCGTGGGGGGGGAAACACTGAAGCTTTCTTT.

V usage is TRBV15 and J usage is TRBJ2-5; 10 bases are shared with TRBD2. This CDR3 has 15 residues. Germline V gives CDR1 LNHNV, CDR2 YYDKDF (reference sequence). V dropped 5 bases and J dropped 1; count of bases not matched to a gene: 4. Written as DNA, the CDR3 is TGTGCCACCAGCCCCGGGACTAGCGCCCAAGAGACCCAGTACTTC. It specifies CATSPGTSAQETQYF.

The gene calls are TRBV5-1 and TRBJ1-1; no reliable D call. The CDR3 sequence is 14 residues long. Germline V lookup: CDR1 SGHRS, CDR2 YFSETQ. V dropped 0 bases and J dropped 1 base, with 7 bases sitting between them. The CDR3 region is CASSLGPGNTEAFF. The CDR3 DNA reads TGCGCCAGCAGCTTGGGGCCAGGGAACACTGAAGCTTTCTTT.

The V call is TRBV7-2, the J call TRBJ2-1, with D possibly matching TRBD2 (5 bases). Germline loops: CDR1 SGHTA, CDR2 FQGNSA. The CDR3 extends over 15 amino acids. V lost 1 base to trimming and J lost 10 bases, with 17 bases between them. CDR3 sequence (DNA): TGTGCCAGCAGCTTAGGCGATTCGAGCGGCCGAGAGCAGTTCTTC. Residues: CASSLGDSSGREQFF.

The chain has TRBV19 and TRBJ1-4; the D is unclear. The V end was cut by 7 bases, the J end by 4 bases, with 4 bases between. CDR1 is LNHDA and CDR2 is SQIVND in the germline V gene (reference sequence). This CDR3 spans 11 amino acids. The CDR3 sequence is CASTYNEKLFF. Written as DNA, the CDR3 is TGTGCCAGTACCTATAATGAAAAACTGTTTTTT.

This chain joins TRBV9 and TRBJ2-1; 8 bases match TRBD2. CDR1 SGDLS and CDR2 YYNGEE come from the germline V gene. The J segment lost 5 bases and the V segment lost 3 bases, leaving 4 bases of the junction unmatched. This CDR3 is 14 amino acids long. The CDR3 DNA reads as TGTGCCAGCAGCGGGACTAGCAGAAACAATGAGCAGTTCTTC. Protein: CASSGTSRNNEQFF.

This rearrangement joins TRBV5-1 to TRBJ2-2, with 7 bases matching TRBD1. The CDR3 contains 15 residues. V dropped 0 bases and J dropped 4; count of bases not matched to a gene: 3. Germline CDR1 reads SGHRS; CDR2 reads YFSETQ. The CDR3 DNA reads TGCGCCAGCAGCTTGGCGGCAGGGGGCACCGGGGAGCTGTTTTTT. Its translation is CASSLAAGGTGELFF.

The J gene is TRBJ1-2, the V gene TRBV6-5; a possible D gene is TRBD1 (5 bases). The CDR3 spans 14 residues. Germline V gene lookup returns CDR1 MNHEY and CDR2 SVGAGI. V was trimmed by 6 bases and J by 1 base, leaving 12 bases between them. In DNA form, the CDR3 reads TGTGCCAGCAGGCGGGGCAGTTTTAACTATGGCTACACCTTC. It is translated as CASRRGSFNYGYTF.

In this sample, this clone turned up a few times. This CDR3 is CASSTGLGLTYEQYF. CDR3 nucleotide sequence: TGTGCCAGTAGTACCGGACTAGGCCTGACGTACGAGCAGTACTTC. V usage is TRBV19 and J usage is TRBJ2-7; 7 bases match TRBD2. Germline V gives CDR1 LNHDA, CDR2 SQIVND (reference sequence). Trimming removed 4 bases from V and 4 bases from J; junction bases left unmatched: 10. This CDR3 region has 15 residues.

This chain joins TRBV30 and TRBJ2-4, with D perhaps matching TRBD2 (5 bases). The CDR3 loop spans 13 amino acids. V was trimmed by 5 bases and J by 5 bases, leaving 13 bases between them. CDR1 and CDR2 (germline): GTSNPN, SVGIG (reference sequence). Here the CDR3 reads CAWGSWTQNIQYF. The CDR3 DNA is TGTGCCTGGGGGTCATGGACTCAAAACATTCAGTACTTC.

J is TRBJ1-2 and V is TRBV9, with a possible D match to TRBD1 (6 bases). Per the germline V gene, CDR1 is SGDLS and CDR2 is YYNGEE. The length of the CDR3 is 13 residues. V dropped 2 bases and J dropped 7 bases, with 12 bases sitting between them. The CDR3 DNA follows: TGTGCCAGCAGCGTTCGGGGGGCGCTTGGCTACACCTTC. Amino acids: CASSVRGALGYTF.

The rearrangement uses TRBV28 and TRBJ2-5; 12 positions match TRBD2. Germline V lookup: CDR1 MDHEN, CDR2 SYDVKM. V lost 1 base to trimming and J lost 2 bases; unmatched junction nucleotides: 5. CDR3 size: 17 residues. The CDR3 loop is CASSLSRTSGAQETQYF. The CDR3 DNA reads TGTGCCAGCAGTTTATCCAGGACTAGCGGGGCACAAGAGACCCAGTACTTC.